This paragraph reports one TCR beta chain. V was cut by 4 bases and J by 6 bases, with 17 bases left in between. Germline values: CDR1 SQVTM, CDR2 ANQGSEA. This CDR3 has 14 amino acids. This specimen belongs to a study of blood T cell repertoires in COVID-19. Overall study: T cells, B-cell-depleted T cells, or PBMCs provided the cDNA or gDNA that served as material.

Libraries were prepared by immunoSEQ multiplex PCR; TCRdb keeps only in-frame clonotypes and omits some of them. The sample lists about 34,000 clones; approximately 71% were seen once. The sample taken for sequencing was peripheral blood. The genes are TRBV29-1 and TRBJ2-3; no clear D. The TCR was taken from a man older than 75 with active or convalescent COVID-19. CDR3 sequence (DNA): TGCAGCGTTGCTGACCCTCCGTCGCGGGATACGCAGTATTTT. Translating gives CSVADPPSRDTQYF.